The clone carrying this T cell receptor (beta chain) has only one observation. This sample was taken from a study of shared clonotypes between healthy human individuals. Clones were sequenced by immunoSEQ multiplex PCR, and TCRdb holds only the in-frame ones, with some missing. The repertoire includes around 2.1 million clones, approximately 95% of them detected once, and 0.13% sits in the top ten. With V trimmed by 5 bases and J by 1 base, 10 bases remained unmatched. Germline V gives CDR1 GTSNPN, CDR2 SVGIG (reference sequence). This CDR3 has 16 residues. The sequence came from a man aged 18 to 29 in good health. Sequences were obtained from naive CD4+ T cells sorted from blood. The subset here: CD45RA+ positively selected. The rearrangement uses TRBV30 and TRBJ2-3; 9 bases are a match to TRBD2. The CDR3 protein is CAWGGSRTSGTDTQYF. The CDR3 DNA reads TGTGCCTGGGGGGGGTCGAGGACTAGCGGCACAGATACGCAGTATTTT.